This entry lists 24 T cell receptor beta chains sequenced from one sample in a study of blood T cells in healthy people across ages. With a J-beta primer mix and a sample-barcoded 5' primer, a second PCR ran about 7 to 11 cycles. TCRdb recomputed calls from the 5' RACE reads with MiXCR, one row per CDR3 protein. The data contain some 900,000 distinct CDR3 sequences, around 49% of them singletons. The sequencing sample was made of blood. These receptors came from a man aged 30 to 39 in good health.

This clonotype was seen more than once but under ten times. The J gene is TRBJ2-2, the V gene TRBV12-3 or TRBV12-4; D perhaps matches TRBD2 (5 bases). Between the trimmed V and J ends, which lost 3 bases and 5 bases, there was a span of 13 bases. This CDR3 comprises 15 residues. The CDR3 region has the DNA TGTGCCAGCAGTTTGTACAGCGGCTTTACCGGGGAGCTGTTTTTT. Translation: CASSLYSGFTGELFF.

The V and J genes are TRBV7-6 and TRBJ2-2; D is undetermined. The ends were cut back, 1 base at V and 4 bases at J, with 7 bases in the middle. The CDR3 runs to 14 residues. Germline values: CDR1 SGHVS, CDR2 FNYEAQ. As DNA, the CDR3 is TGTGCCAGCAGCTTAGAATCTAGCACCGGGGAGCTGTTTTTT. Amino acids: CASSLESSTGELFF.

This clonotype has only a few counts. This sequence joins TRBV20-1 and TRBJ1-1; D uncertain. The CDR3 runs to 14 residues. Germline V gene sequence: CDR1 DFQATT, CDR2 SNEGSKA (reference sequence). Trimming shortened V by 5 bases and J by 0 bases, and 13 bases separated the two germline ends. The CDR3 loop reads CSAGSRMVNTEAFF. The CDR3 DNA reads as TGCAGTGCTGGATCTCGGATGGTGAACACTGAAGCTTTCTTT.

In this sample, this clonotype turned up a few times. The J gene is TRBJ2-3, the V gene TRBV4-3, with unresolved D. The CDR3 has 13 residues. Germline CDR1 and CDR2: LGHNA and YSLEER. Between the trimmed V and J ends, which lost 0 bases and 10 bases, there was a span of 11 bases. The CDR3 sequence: CASSQDERKAQYF. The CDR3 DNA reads TGCGCCAGCAGCCAAGATGAGAGAAAGGCGCAGTATTTT.

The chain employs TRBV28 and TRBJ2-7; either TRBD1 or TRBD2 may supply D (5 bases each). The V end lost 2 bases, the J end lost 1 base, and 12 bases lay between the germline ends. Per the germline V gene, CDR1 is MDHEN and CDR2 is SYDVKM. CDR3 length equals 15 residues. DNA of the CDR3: TGTGCCAGCAGTTTACCGGGGACCAAATCCTACGAGCAGTACTTC. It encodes CASSLPGTKSYEQYF.

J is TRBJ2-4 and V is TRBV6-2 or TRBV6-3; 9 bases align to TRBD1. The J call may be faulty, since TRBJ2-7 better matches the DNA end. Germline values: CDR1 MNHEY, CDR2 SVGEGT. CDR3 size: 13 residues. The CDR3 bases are TGTGCCAGCAGTAGGACAGGGGAGCGCGAGCAGTACTTC. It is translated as CASSRTGEREQYF.

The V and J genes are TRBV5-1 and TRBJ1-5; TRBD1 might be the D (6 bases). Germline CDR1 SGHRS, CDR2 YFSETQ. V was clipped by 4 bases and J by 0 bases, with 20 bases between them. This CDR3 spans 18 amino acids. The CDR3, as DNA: TGCGCCAGCAGCCTGGACCTTAAGGGGGAGTATAGCAATCAGCCCCAGCATTTT. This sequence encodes CASSLDLKGEYSNQPQHF. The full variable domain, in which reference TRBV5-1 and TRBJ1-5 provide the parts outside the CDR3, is KAGVTQTPRYLIKTRGQQVTLSCSPISGHRSVSWYQQTPGQGLQFLFEYFSETQRNKGNFPGRFSGRQFSNSRSEMNVSTLELGDSALYLCASSLDLKGEYSNQPQHFGDGTRLSIL.

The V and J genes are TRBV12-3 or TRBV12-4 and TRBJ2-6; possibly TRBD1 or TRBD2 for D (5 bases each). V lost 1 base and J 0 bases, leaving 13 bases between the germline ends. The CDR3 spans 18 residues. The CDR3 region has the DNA TGTGCCAGCAGTTTAGGAGAGTTGGGACGCTCTGGGGCCAACGTCCTGACTTTC. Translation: CASSLGELGRSGANVLTF.

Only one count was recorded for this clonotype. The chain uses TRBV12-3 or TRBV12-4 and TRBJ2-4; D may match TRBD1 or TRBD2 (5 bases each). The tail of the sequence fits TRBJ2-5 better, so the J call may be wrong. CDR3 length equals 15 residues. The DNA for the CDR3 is TGTGCCAGCAGTTTATTCGGCCCCGAGGGGGAGACCCAGTACTTC. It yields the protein CASSLFGPEGETQYF.

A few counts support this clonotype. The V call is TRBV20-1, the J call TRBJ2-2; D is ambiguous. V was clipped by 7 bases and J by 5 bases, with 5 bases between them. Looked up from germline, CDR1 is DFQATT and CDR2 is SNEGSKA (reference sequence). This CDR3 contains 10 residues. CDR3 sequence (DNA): TGCAGTGGAGAGACCGGGGAGCTGTTTTTT. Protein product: CSGETGELFF.

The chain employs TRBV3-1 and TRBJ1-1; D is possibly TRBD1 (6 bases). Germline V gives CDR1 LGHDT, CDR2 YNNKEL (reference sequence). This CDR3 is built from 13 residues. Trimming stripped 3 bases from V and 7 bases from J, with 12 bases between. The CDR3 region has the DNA TGTGCCAGCAGCCACGGGGGGGCAGGTGAAGCTTTCTTT. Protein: CASSHGGAGEAFF.

The CDR3 nucleotides read TGCAGCACCCGGACAGGGGTTAACACTGAAGCTTTCTTT. Translating gives CSTRTGVNTEAFF. The chain recombines TRBV29-1 with TRBJ1-1, with TRBD1 identical over 9 bases. CDR3 size: 13 residues. Looked up from germline, CDR1 is SQVTM and CDR2 is ANQGSEA. The V segment lost 8 bases and the J segment 2 bases; nucleotides outside the gene matches: 6.

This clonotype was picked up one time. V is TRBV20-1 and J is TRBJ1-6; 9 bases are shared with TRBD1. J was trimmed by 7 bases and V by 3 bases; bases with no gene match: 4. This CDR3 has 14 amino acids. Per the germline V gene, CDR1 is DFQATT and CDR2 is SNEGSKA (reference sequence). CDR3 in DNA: TGCAGTGCTAGTCAGGGACAGGGAAATTCACCCCTCCACTTT. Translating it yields CSASQGQGNSPLHF.

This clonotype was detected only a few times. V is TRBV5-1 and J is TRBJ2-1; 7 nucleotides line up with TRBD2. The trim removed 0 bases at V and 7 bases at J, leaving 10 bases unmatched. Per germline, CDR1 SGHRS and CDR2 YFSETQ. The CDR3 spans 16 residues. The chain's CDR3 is CASSLEGLGGNNEQFF. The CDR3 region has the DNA TGCGCCAGCAGCTTGGAAGGACTAGGAGGGAATAATGAGCAGTTCTTC. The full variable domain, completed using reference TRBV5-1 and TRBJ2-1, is KAGVTQTPRYLIKTRGQQVTLSCSPISGHRSVSWYQQTPGQGLQFLFEYFSETQRNKGNFPGRFSGRQFSNSRSEMNVSTLELGDSALYLCASSLEGLGGNNEQFFGPGTRLTVL.

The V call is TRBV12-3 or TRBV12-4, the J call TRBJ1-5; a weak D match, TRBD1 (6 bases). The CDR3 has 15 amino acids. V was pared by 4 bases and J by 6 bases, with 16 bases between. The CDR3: CASSYHGLGGQPQHF. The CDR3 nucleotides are TGTGCCAGCAGTTACCATGGCCTAGGGGGTCAGCCCCAGCATTTT.

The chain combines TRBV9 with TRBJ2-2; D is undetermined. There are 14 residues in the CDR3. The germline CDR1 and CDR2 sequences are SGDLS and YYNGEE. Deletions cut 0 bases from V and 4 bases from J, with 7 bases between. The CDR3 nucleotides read TGTGCCAGCAGCGTAGACCAAAGCACCGGGGAGCTGTTTTTT. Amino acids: CASSVDQSTGELFF.

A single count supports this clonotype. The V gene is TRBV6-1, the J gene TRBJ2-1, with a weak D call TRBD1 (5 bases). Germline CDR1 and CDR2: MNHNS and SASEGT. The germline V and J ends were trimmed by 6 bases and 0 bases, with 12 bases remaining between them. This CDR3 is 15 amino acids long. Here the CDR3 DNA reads TGTGCCAGCAGACAGGTGGCCAACTCCTACAATGAGCAGTTCTTC. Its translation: CASRQVANSYNEQFF.

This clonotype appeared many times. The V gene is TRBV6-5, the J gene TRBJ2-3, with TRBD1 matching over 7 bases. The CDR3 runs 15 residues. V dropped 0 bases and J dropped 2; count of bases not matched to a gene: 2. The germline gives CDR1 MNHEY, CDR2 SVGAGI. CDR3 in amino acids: CASSYSGQYTDTQYF. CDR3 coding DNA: TGTGCCAGCAGTTACTCGGGACAGTACACAGATACGCAGTATTTT.

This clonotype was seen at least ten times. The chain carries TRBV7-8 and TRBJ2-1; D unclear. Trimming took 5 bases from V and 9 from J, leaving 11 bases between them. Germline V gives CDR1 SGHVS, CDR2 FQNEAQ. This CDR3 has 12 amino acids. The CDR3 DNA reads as TGTGCCAGCAGCGCCCAACTCGGTGAGCAGTTCTTC. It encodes CASSAQLGEQFF.

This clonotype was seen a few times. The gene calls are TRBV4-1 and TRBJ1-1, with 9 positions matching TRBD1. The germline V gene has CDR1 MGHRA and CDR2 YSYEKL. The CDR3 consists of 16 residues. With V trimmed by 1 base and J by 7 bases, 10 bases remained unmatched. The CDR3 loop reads CASSQAPGTGRSEAFF. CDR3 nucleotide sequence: TGCGCCAGCAGCCAAGCTCCCGGGACAGGGCGTAGTGAAGCTTTCTTT.

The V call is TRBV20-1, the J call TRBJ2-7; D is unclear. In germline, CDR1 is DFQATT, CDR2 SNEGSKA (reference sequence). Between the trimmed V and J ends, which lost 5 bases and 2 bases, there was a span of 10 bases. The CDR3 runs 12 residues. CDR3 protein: CSAQMGTYEQYF. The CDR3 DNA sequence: TGCAGTGCTCAGATGGGGACCTACGAGCAGTACTTC.

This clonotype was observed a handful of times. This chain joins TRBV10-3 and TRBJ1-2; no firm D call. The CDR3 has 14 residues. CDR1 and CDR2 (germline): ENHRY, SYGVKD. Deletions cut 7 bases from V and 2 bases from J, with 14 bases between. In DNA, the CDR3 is TGTGCCATCAACGAGGGCGGGTGGAACTATGGCTACACCTTC. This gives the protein CAINEGGWNYGYTF.

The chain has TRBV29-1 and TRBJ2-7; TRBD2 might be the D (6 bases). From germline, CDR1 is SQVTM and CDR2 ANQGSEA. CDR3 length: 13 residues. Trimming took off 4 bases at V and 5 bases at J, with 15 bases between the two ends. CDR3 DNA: TGCAGCGTTGGGAGGGGTGCTGGGGACGAGCAGTACTTC. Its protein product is CSVGRGAGDEQYF.

The CDR3 loop is CASSSKAQIYGYTF. CDR3 bases: TGTGCCAGCAGTTCGAAGGCGCAAATCTATGGCTACACCTTC. This sequence joins TRBV12-3 or TRBV12-4 and TRBJ1-2; D is unresolved. The V end lost 4 bases, the J end lost 4 bases, and 13 bases lay between the germline ends. This CDR3 spans 14 amino acids.